This T cell receptor beta chain was found in a study of CD8+ T cells in alopecia areata. Sequencing relied on a cDNA template that was reverse transcribed from extracted RNA. Sequencing was performed with immunoSEQ multiplex PCR; in TCRdb, only in-frame clones are kept and a portion is missing. The sample comprises 65,000 to 90,000 clones, approximately 50% of which are singletons, and 5.5% to 6% rests with the top ten. The CDR3 extends over 13 amino acids. Germline assignment: CDR1 SGHVS and CDR2 FQNEAQ. V was clipped by 2 bases and J by 0 bases, with 2 bases between them. The source is a human donor with alopecia areata. This chain links TRBV7-8 with TRBJ1-5; D is uncertain. Material: NKG2D-high CD8+ T cells sorted from blood. CDR3 residues: CASSLRSNQPQHF. The CDR3 DNA reads as TGTGCCAGCAGCTTACGTAGCAATCAGCCCCAGCATTTT. The variable domain in full, completed from reference TRBV7-8 and TRBJ1-5, reads GAGVSQSPRYKVAKRGQDVALRCDPISGHVSLFWYQQALGQGPEFLTYFQNEAQLDKSGLPSDRFFAERPEGSVSTLKIQRTQQEDSAVYLCASSLRSNQPQHFGDGTRLSIL.